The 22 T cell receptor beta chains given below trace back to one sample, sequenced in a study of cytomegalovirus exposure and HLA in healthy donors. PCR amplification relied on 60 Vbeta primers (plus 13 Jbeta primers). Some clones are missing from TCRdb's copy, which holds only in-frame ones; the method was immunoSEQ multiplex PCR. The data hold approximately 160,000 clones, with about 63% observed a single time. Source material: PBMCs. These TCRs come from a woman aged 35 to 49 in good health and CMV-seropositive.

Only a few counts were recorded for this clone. This chain's CDR3 is CASSDITRDSNEQYF. CDR3 nucleotides: TGTGCCAGCAGCGATATTACCCGGGACAGCAACGAGCAGTACTTC. The rearrangement links TRBV5-4 to TRBJ2-7; 7 bases agree with TRBD1. J was trimmed by 5 bases and V by 4 bases; bases with no gene match: 12. The CDR3 is 15 residues long. Germline assignment: CDR1 SGHNT and CDR2 YYREEE (reference sequence).

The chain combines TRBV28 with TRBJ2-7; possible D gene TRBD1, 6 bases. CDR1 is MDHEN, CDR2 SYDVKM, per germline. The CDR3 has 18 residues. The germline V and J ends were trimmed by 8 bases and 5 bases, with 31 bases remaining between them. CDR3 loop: CASLPLGGLSGSLDEQYF. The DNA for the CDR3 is TGTGCCAGCTTACCCCTTGGGGGCTTAAGTGGGTCGCTGGACGAGCAGTACTTC.

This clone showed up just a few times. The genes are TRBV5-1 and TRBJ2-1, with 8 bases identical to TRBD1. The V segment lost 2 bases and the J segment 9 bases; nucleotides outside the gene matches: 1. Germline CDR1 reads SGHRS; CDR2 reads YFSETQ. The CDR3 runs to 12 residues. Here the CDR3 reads CASSFGQGEQFF. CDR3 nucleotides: TGCGCCAGCAGCTTTGGACAGGGTGAGCAGTTCTTC.

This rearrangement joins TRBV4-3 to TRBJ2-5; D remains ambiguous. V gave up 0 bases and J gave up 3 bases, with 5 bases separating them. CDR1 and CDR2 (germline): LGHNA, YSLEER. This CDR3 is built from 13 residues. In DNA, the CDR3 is TGCGCCAGCAGCCAAGACAGGAAAGAGACCCAGTACTTC. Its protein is CASSQDRKETQYF.

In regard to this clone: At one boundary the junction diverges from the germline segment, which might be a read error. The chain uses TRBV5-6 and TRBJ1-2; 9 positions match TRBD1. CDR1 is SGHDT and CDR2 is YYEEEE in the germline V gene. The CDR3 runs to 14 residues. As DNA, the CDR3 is TGTGCCAGCAGTTCGGGACAGGGTAACTATGGCTACCCCTTC. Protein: CASSSGQGNYGYPF. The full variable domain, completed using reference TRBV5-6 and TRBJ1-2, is DAGVTQSPTHLIKTRGQQVTLRCSPKSGHDTVSWYQQALGQGPQFIFQYYEEEERQRGNFPDRFSGHQFPNYSSELNVNALLLGDSALYLCASSSGQGNYGYPFGSGTRLTVV.

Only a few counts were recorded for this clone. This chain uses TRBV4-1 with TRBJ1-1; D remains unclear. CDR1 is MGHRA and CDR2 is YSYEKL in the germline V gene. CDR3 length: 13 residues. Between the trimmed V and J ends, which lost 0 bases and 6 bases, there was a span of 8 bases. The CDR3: CASSQDPVSEAFF. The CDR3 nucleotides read TGCGCCAGCAGCCAAGATCCGGTTTCTGAAGCTTTCTTT.

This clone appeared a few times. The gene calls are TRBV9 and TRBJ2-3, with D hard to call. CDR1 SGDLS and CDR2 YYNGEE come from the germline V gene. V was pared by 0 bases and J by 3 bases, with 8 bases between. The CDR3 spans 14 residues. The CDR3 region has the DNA TGTGCCAGCAGCGTAGCTCTTTTTACAGATACGCAGTATTTT. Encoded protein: CASSVALFTDTQYF. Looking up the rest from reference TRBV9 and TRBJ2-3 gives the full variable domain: DSGVTQTPKHLITATGQRVTLRCSPRSGDLSVYWYQQSLDQGLQFLIQYYNGEERAKGNILERFSAQQFPDLHSELNLSSLELGDSALYFCASSVALFTDTQYFGPGTRLTVL.

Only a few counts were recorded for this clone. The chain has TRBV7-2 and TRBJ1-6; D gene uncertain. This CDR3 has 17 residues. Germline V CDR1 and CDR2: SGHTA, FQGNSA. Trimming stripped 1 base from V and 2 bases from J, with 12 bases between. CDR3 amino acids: CASSLVGSGTYNSPLHF. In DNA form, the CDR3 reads TGTGCCAGCAGCTTAGTGGGTTCGGGGACCTATAATTCACCCCTCCACTTT.

The CDR3 DNA is TGTGCCAGCAGTTACGGACAGGGCCCCCTCTATGGCTACACCTTC. This encodes CASSYGQGPLYGYTF. The V call is TRBV27, the J call TRBJ1-2; 8 bases line up with TRBD1. The CDR3 runs to 15 residues. V was clipped by 4 bases and J by 4 bases; unmatched bases: 8. Looked up from germline, CDR1 is MNHEY and CDR2 is SMNVEV (reference sequence).

CDR3 DNA sequence: TGTGCCAGCAGCCCAAGGACTAGCGCGACACATCCTAGCACAGATACGCAGTATTTT. Translating gives CASSPRTSATHPSTDTQYF. V and J are TRBV9 and TRBJ2-3, with 9 bases identical to TRBD2. The V and J ends lost 4 bases and 0 bases, in that order; junction bases with no gene match: 15. CDR1 SGDLS and CDR2 YYNGEE come from the germline V gene. The CDR3 is 19 residues long.

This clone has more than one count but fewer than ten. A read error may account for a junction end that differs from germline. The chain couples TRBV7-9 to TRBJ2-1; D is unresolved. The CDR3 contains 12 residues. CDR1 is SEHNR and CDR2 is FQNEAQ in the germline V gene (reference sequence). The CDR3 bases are TGTTCCAGCAGCTTAGCCGACAATGAGCAGTTCTTC. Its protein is CSSSLADNEQFF.

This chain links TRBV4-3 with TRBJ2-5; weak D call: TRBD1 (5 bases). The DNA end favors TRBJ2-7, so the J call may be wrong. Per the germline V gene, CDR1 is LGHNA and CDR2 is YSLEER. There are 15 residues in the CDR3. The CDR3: CASSQDLDKTYEQYF. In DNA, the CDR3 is TGCGCCAGCAGCCAAGATCTGGACAAAACCTACGAGCAGTACTTC.

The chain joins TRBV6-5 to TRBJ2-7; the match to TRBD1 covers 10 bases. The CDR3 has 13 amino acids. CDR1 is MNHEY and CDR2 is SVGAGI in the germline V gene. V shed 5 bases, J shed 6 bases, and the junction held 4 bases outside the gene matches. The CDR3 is CASSPRTGGEQYF. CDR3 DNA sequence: TGTGCCAGCAGTCCCCGGACAGGGGGCGAGCAGTACTTC.

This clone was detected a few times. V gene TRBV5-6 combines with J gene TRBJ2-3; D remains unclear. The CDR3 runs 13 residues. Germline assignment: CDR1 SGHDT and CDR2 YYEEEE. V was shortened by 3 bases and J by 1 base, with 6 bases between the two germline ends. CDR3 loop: CASSSSGTDTQYF. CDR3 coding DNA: TGTGCCAGCAGCTCATCGGGCACAGATACGCAGTATTTT.

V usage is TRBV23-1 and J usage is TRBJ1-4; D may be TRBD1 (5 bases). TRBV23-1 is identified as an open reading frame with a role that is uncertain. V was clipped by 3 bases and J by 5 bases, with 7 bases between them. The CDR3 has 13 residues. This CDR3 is CASSQGGNEKLFF. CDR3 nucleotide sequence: TGCGCCAGCAGTCAGGGGGGGAATGAAAAACTGTTTTTT.

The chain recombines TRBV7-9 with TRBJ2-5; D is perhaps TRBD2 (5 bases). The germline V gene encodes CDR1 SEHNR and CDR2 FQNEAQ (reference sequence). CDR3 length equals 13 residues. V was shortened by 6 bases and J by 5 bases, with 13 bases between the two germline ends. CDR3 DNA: TGTGCCAGCAGACCCGTGGAGGAGGAGACCCAGTACTTC. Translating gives CASRPVEEETQYF.

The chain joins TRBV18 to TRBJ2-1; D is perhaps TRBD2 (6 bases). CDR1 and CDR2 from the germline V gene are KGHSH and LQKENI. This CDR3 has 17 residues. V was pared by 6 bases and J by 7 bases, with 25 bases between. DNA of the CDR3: TGTGCCAGCTCCTCGGGACTCGGGGTCGGGAAATGGAATGAGCAGTTCTTC. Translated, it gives CASSSGLGVGKWNEQFF.

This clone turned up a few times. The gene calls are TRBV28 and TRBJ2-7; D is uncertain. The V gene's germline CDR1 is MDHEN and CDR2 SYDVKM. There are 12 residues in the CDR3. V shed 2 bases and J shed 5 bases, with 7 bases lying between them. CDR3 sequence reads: CASSLPSNEQYF. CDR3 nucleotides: TGTGCCAGCAGTTTACCTAGTAACGAGCAGTACTTC.

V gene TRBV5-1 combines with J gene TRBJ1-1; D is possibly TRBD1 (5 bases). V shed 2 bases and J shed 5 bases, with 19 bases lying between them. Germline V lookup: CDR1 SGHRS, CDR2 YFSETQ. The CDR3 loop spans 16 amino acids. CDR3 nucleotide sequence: TGCGCCAGCAGCTTACTCGACTCGCCAGGGAGGACTGAAGCTTTCTTT. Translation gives CASSLLDSPGRTEAFF.

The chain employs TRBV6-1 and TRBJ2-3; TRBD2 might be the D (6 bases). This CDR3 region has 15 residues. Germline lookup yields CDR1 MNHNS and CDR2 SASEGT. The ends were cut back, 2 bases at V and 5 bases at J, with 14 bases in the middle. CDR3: CASSEWGEVEDTQYF. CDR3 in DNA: TGTGCCAGCAGTGAATGGGGGGAGGTGGAAGATACGCAGTATTTT.

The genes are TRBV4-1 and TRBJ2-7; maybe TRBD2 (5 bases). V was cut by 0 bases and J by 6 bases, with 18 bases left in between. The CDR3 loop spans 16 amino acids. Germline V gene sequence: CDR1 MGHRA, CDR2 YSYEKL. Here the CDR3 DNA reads TGCGCCAGCAGCCAAGATTTCGGAGGCCCCCGGGGCGAGCAGTACTTC. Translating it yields CASSQDFGGPRGEQYF.

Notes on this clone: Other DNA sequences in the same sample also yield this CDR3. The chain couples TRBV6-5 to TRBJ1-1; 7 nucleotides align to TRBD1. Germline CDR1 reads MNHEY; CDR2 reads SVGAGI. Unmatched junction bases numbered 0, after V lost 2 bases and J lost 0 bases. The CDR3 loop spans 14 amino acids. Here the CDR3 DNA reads TGTGCCAGCAGTTACGGACAGGTGAACACTGAAGCTTTCTTT. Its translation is CASSYGQVNTEAFF.